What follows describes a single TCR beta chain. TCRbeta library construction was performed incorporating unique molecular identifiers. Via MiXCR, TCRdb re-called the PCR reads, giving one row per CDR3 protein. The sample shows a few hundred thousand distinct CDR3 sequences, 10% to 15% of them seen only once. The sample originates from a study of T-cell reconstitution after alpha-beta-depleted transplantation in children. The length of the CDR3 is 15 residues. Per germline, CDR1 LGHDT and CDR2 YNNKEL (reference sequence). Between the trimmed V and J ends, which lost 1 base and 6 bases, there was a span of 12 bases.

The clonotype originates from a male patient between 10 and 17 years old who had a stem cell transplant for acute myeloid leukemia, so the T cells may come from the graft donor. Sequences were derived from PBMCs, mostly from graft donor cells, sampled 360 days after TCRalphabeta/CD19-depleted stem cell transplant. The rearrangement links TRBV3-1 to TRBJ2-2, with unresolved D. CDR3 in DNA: TGTGCCAGCAGCCAAGGTAGGGCGGAAGCCGGGGAGCTGTTTTTT. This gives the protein CASSQGRAEAGELFF.